This is a list of T cell receptor beta chains from one sample in a study of T cell repertoires in ileal Crohn's disease. Clones were read by immunoSEQ multiplex PCR, and TCRdb kept only the in-frame ones, dropping some. The sample comprises about 31,000 clones, about three quarters of which are singletons, and 4.5% to 7% rests with the top ten. The sequenced sample was ileal tissue. These receptors originate from an adult with Crohn's disease. CDR3s include the opening cysteine and the closing phenylalanine or tryptophan. The order of the fields is D gene, clone size, J gene, V gene, CDR3 protein, CDR3 DNA. A D gene is named only where the DNA matches it firmly. Rows give clone size only sometimes, using once, few, many, or a class for an expanded clone.

TRBD1 | . | TRBJ2-7 | TRBV6-4 | CASRPGTEREQYF | TGTGCCAGCAGGCCGGGGACAGAGAGAGAGCAGTACTTC
. | . | TRBJ2-1 | TRBV19 | CASSPFAGTYNEQFF | TGTGCCAGTAGTCCTTTTGCGGGGACCTACAATGAGCAGTTCTTC
. | few | TRBJ2-7 | TRBV5-6 | CASSLLGQNSYEQYF | TGTGCCAGCAGCTTGCTCGGACAAAACTCCTACGAGCAGTACTTC
. | . | TRBJ1-2 | TRBV19 | CASSIDGTAYGYTF | TGTGCCAGTAGTATTGACGGCACAGCCTATGGCTACACCTTC
TRBD1 | once | TRBJ1-5 | TRBV7-2 | CASSVTGGNQPQHF | TGTGCCAGCAGCGTTACAGGGGGCAATCAGCCCCAGCATTTT
TRBD2 | . | TRBJ2-1 | TRBV6-4 | CASSGHGGSYNEQFF | TGTGCCAGCAGTGGGCACGGGGGGTCCTACAATGAGCAGTTCTTC
TRBD1 | few | TRBJ1-5 | TRBV7-9 | CASSLTGGAGQPQHF | TGTGCCAGCAGTTTGACAGGGGGCGCGGGGCAGCCCCAGCATTTT
TRBD2 | . | TRBJ2-3 | TRBV7-4 | CASSETSGGSTDTQYF | TGTGCCAGCAGCGAGACTAGCGGGGGAAGCACAGATACGCAGTATTTT
TRBD1 | . | TRBJ2-5 | TRBV29-1 | CSGTGKGQETQYF | TGCAGCGGGACAGGGAAGGGCCAAGAGACCCAGTACTTC
TRBD2 | . | TRBJ2-1 | TRBV9 | CASSVARLAGRYNEQFF | TGTGCCAGCAGCGTAGCCAGACTAGCGGGTCGCTACAATGAGCAGTTCTTC
TRBD1 | . | TRBJ2-3 | TRBV5-5 | CASSLATGGRDTQYF | TGTGCCAGCAGCTTGGCCACAGGGGGCAGAGATACGCAGTATTTT
. | . | TRBJ1-5 | TRBV19 | CASSIAYQPQHF | TGTGCCAGTAGTATTGCGTATCAGCCCCAGCATTTT
. | . | TRBJ1-4 | TRBV10-2 | CASSRGANEKLFF | TGCGCCAGCAGCCGGGGGGCCAATGAAAAACTGTTTTTT
. | . | TRBJ1-6 | TRBV5-6 | CASSYTTNSPLHF | TGTGCCAGCAGCTACACAACGAATTCACCCCTCCACTTT
. | . | TRBJ2-2 | TRBV30 | CAEEGDTGELFF | TGTGCCGAAGAAGGGGACACCGGGGAGCTGTTTTTT
. | . | TRBJ2-5 | TRBV5-8 | CASSDAFGAPQETQYF | TGTGCCAGCAGCGACGCCTTTGGGGCTCCCCAAGAGACCCAGTACTTC
TRBD1 | . | TRBJ2-7 | TRBV4-3 | CASSYGTGGEQYF | TGCGCCAGCAGCTACGGTACAGGGGGCGAGCAGTACTTC
. | . | TRBJ1-2 | TRBV7-2 | CASSPRQGGGYTF | TGTGCCAGCAGCCCCAGGCAGGGAGGAGGCTACACCTTC
TRBD1 | . | TRBJ1-1 | TRBV9 | CASGGQGKGAFF | TGTGCCAGCGGGGGACAGGGGAAAGGGGCTTTCTTT
. | . | TRBJ1-2 | TRBV25-1 | CASSGVSGGLQYGYTF | TGTGCCAGCAGTGGCGTATCGGGGGGGCTTCAGTATGGCTACACCTTC
TRBD1 | . | TRBJ1-3 | TRBV7-2 | CASSSRQGFGTLSGNTIYF | TGTGCCAGCAGCTCCCGACAGGGGTTCGGTACTCTCTCTGGAAACACCATATATTTT
. | . | TRBJ1-1 | TRBV27 | CASSLYNMNTEAFF | TGTGCCAGCAGTTTATATAACATGAACACTGAAGCTTTCTTT
. | . | TRBJ2-5 | TRBV5-6 | CASSFDRNEQYF | TGTGCCAGCAGCTTTGACAGGAATGAGCAGTACTTC
TRBD1 | . | TRBJ1-2 | TRBV25-1 | CASSQGGRGGYGYTF | TGTGCCAGCAGTCAGGGGGGCAGAGGGGGGTATGGCTACACCTTC
TRBD1 | few | TRBJ1-1 | TRBV6-1 | CASIPGGTVIEAFF | TGTGCCTCAATCCCCGGCGGGACAGTAATTGAAGCTTTCTTT
TRBD1 | few | TRBJ2-7 | TRBV18 | CASSPGQGLSYEQYF | TGTGCCAGCTCACCAGGACAGGGGCTATCCTACGAGCAGTACTTC
TRBD1 | . | TRBJ1-5 | TRBV7-2 | CASSLMGQVSPNQPQHF | TGTGCCAGCAGCTTAATGGGACAGGTTTCCCCAAATCAGCCCCAGCATTTT
. | few | TRBJ1-2 | TRBV18 | CASSPPSRNGYTF | TGTGCCAGCTCACCACCGTCCAGGAATGGCTACACCTTC
TRBD1 | . | TRBJ1-1 | TRBV18 | CASSPDRTSTEAFF | TGTGCCAGCTCCCCGGACAGGACTTCCACTGAAGCTTTCTTT
. | . | TRBJ2-1 | TRBV2 | CASSETRLGEQFF | TGTGCCAGCAGCGAGACTAGGTTGGGTGAGCAGTTCTTC
. | . | TRBJ2-1 | TRBV7-8 | CASSFGGRTYNEQFF | TGTGCCAGCAGCTTCGGGGGGCGAACCTACAATGAGCAGTTCTTC
. | . | TRBJ1-4 | TRBV19 | CASSIAPVTGANEKLFF | TGTGCCAGTAGTATAGCCCCCGTGACAGGTGCTAATGAAAAACTGTTTTTT
TRBD2 | . | TRBJ2-7 | TRBV5-1 | CASSHGTSGVYEQYF | TGCGCCAGCAGCCACGGGACTAGCGGGGTCTACGAGCAGTACTTC
TRBD2 | . | TRBJ2-5 | TRBV7-2 | CASSPQPPGLAGAGTQYF | TGTGCCAGCAGCCCACAACCCCCGGGACTAGCGGGGGCGGGGACCCAGTACTTC
. | . | TRBJ1-2 | TRBV6-5 | CASRAGAFYGYTF | TGTGCCAGCAGGGCAGGGGCCTTCTATGGCTACACCTTC
TRBD1 | . | TRBJ1-2 | TRBV29-1 | CSVEGTGGNYGYTF | TGCAGCGTTGAGGGGACAGGGGGTAACTATGGCTACACCTTC
. | . | TRBJ2-7 | TRBV5-5 | CASSRDNLPVNYEQYF | TGTGCCAGCAGCCGGGACAACCTTCCCGTTAACTACGAGCAGTACTTC
. | once | TRBJ1-2 | TRBV2 | CASSEQGGYGYTF | TGTGCCAGCAGTGAACAAGGGGGCTATGGCTACACCTTC
. | . | TRBJ1-3 | TRBV9 | CASSVGRGIFGNTIYF | TGTGCCAGCAGCGTAGGTCGGGGAATCTTCGGAAACACCATATATTTT
. | . | TRBJ2-2 | TRBV9 | CASSPRREQAGELFF | TGTGCCAGCAGCCCTCGGAGGGAACAGGCCGGGGAGCTGTTTTTT
. | . | TRBJ1-4 | TRBV7-2 | CASSLSGRNEKLFF | TGTGCCAGCAGCTTAAGCGGGCGCAATGAAAAACTGTTTTTT
. | . | TRBJ1-5 | TRBV7-9 | CASGDLSNQPQHF | TGTGCCAGCGGCGACTTGAGCAATCAGCCCCAGCATTTT
. | . | TRBJ2-1 | TRBV6-6 | CASSYRTGSYNEQFF | TGTGCCAGCAGTTATAGAACCGGCTCCTACAATGAGCAGTTCTTC
TRBD1 | . | TRBJ2-1 | TRBV4-1 | CASSQQPRQGNEQFF | TGCGCCAGCAGCCAACAACCTAGACAGGGGAATGAGCAGTTCTTC
. | few | TRBJ1-1 | TRBV5-1 | CASSYRETRTEAFF | TGCGCCAGCAGCTACCGGGAGACCCGGACTGAAGCTTTCTTT
TRBD1 | . | TRBJ1-3 | TRBV5-1 | CASSPGTGTRSGNTIYF | TGCGCCAGCAGTCCTGGGACAGGCACCCGCTCTGGAAACACCATATATTTT
TRBD1 | . | TRBJ1-6 | TRBV27 | CASRAPDRENSPLHF | TGTGCCAGCAGGGCGCCAGACAGGGAGAATTCACCCCTCCACTTT
TRBD1 | . | TRBJ2-5 | TRBV15 | CATSRDTGQGGETQYF | TGTGCCACCAGCAGAGACACGGGACAGGGGGGAGAGACCCAGTACTTC
. | . | TRBJ2-1 | TRBV10-1 | CASSELGGSYNEQFF | TGCGCCAGCAGTGAACTCGGGGGCTCCTACAATGAGCAGTTCTTC
. | . | TRBJ2-5 | TRBV28 | CASSSPGRSETQYF | TGTGCCAGCAGTTCCCCAGGGCGGTCAGAGACCCAGTACTTC
. | . | TRBJ2-2 | TRBV11-1 | CASSRSRGAPGELFF | TGTGCCAGCAGTCGGTCCCGGGGGGCCCCCGGGGAGCTGTTTTTT
. | . | TRBJ1-3 | TRBV29-1 | CSVVPGLKNTIYF | TGCAGCGTTGTCCCGGGACTGAAAAACACCATATATTTT
. | . | TRBJ2-2 | TRBV7-8 | CASSPRRIQSNTGELFF | TGTGCCAGCAGCCCACGCCGGATACAGTCGAACACCGGGGAGCTGTTTTTT
TRBD1 | . | TRBJ1-6 | TRBV5-6 | CASSLRRQGNSDSPLHF | TGTGCCAGCAGCTTAAGGAGACAGGGGAATAGTGATTCACCCCTCCACTTT
. | . | TRBJ1-5 | TRBV27 | CASSLSWAGSSNQPQHF | TGTGCCAGCAGTTTAAGTTGGGCAGGGTCAAGCAATCAGCCCCAGCATTTT
TRBD2 | . | TRBJ2-1 | TRBV7-2 | CASSPSAGLGQNEQFF | TGTGCCAGCAGCCCCAGCGCAGGACTAGGGCAGAATGAGCAGTTCTTC
TRBD1 | . | TRBJ1-1 | TRBV6-6 | CASSLQGANTEAFF | TGTGCCAGCAGCCTACAGGGGGCGAACACTGAAGCTTTCTTT
TRBD1 | . | TRBJ1-2 | TRBV6-6 | CASSYPVRTGNGYTF | TGTGCCAGCAGTTACCCGGTTAGGACAGGGAATGGCTACACCTTC
. | . | TRBJ1-4 | TRBV29-1 | CSVATGEKLFF | TGCAGCGTAGCCACGGGGGAAAAACTGTTTTTT
. | once | TRBJ2-7 | TRBV6-5 | CASSLSGYYEQYF | TGTGCCAGCAGCCTAAGTGGGTACTACGAGCAGTACTTC